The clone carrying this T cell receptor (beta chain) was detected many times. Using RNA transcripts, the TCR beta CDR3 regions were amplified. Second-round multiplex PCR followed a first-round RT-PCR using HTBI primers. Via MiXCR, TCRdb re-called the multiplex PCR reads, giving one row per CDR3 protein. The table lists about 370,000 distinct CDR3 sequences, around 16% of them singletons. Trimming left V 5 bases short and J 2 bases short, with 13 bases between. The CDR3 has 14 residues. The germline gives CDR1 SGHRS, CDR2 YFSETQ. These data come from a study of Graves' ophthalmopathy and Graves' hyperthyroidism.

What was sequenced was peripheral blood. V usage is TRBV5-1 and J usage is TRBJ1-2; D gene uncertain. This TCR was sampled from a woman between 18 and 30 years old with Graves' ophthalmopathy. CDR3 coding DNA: TGCGCCAGCAGTCTCGTAGAGGGAAACTATGGCTACACCTTC. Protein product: CASSLVEGNYGYTF.